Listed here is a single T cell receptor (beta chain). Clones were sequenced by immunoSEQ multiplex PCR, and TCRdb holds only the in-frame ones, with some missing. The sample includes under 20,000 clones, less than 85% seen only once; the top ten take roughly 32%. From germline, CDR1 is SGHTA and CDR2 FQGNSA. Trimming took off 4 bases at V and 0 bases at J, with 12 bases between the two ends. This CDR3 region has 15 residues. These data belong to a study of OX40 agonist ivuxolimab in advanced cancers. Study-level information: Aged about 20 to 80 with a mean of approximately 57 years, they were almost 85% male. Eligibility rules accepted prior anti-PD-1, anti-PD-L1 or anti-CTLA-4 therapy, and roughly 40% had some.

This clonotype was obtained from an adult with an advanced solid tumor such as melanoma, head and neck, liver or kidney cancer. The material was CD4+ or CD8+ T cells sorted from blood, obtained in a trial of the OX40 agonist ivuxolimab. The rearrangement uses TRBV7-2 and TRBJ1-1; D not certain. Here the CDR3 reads CASSSKTAMNTEAFF. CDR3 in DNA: TGTGCCAGCAGCTCGAAGACCGCCATGAACACTGAAGCTTTCTTT.